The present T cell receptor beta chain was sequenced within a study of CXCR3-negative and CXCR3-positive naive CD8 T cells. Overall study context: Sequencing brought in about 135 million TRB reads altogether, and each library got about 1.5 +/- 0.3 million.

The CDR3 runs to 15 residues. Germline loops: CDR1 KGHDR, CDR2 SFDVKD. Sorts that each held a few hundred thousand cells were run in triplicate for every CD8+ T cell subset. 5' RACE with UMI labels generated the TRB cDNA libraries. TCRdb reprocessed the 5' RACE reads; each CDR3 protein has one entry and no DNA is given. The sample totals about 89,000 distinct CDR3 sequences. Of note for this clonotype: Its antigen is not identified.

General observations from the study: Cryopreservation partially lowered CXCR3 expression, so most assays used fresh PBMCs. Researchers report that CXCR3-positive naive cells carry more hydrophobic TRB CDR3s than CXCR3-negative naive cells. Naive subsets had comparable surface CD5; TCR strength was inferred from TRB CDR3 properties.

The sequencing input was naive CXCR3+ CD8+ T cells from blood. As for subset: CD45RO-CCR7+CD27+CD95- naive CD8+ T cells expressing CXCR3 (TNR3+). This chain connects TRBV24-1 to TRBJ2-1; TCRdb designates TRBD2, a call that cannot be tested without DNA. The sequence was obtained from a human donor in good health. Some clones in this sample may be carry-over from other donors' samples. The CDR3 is CATEEASGSYNEQFF.